This T cell receptor (beta chain) is drawn from a study of T-cell reconstitution after alpha-beta-depleted transplantation in children. With V trimmed by 6 bases and J by 4 bases, 12 bases remained unmatched. Germline CDR1 is LGHNT and CDR2 is FRNRAP. The CDR3 loop spans 16 amino acids. Library preparation (for TCRbeta) was performed with unique molecular identifiers. In TCRdb, the PCR reads were re-called with MiXCR into one record per CDR3 protein. The sample includes some 530,000 distinct CDR3 sequences, under 15% of them seen just once. The sequence was collected from a human donor who donated a stem cell graft to a child with combined immunodeficiency. V usage is TRBV12-5 and J usage is TRBJ1-2, with 9 bases aligning to TRBD1. Specimen: PBMCs from the stem cell graft donor, collected from the stem cell graft. The CDR3 nucleotides are TGTGCTAGTGGCCCGGGGCCGGACAGGGGTTTCTATGGCTACACCTTC. This codes for CASGPGPDRGFYGYTF.